The sequence of this T cell receptor (beta chain) was determined in a study of vaccination effects on CD4 cells after COVID-19. The CDR3 spans 13 residues. The V gene end was trimmed by 8 bases and the J gene end by 3 bases; junction bases not matched to a gene: 4. TCRdb's copy holds only in-frame clones and misses some; the assay was immunoSEQ multiplex PCR. There are just over 30,000 clones in the sample; 55% to 75% occur only once, and 25% to 30% lies in the top ten. Peptide-pool stimulation followed by sequencing identified expanded antigen-specific CD4+ clonotypes in the ViraFEST assay. Culture lasted roughly eleven days before CD4+ T cell isolation. In regard to this clone: The antigen is not known.

Material: CD4+ T cells from PBMCs cultured with HCoV-229E spike peptides, obtained before COVID-19 vaccination. The chain uses TRBV12-3 or TRBV12-4 and TRBJ2-3; 8 bases align to TRBD1. This sequence was found in a human donor who received a COVID-19 vaccine. The CDR3 DNA sequence: TGTGCCAGCCTCCGGGACAGGACAGATACGCAGTATTTT. Protein product: CASLRDRTDTQYF.